A selection of T cell receptor beta chains follows, all from one sample in a study of OX40 agonist ivuxolimab in advanced cancers. The repertoire was sequenced with immunoSEQ multiplex PCR; TCRdb's copy has only in-frame clones and lacks some. The table shows roughly 140,000 clones, with around 94% occurring only once. The material was CD4+ or CD8+ T cells sorted from blood, obtained in a trial of the OX40 agonist ivuxolimab. The receptors derive from an adult with an advanced solid tumor such as melanoma, head and neck, liver or kidney cancer. The CDR3 runs from the conserved cysteine through the conserved F or W. D genes are given only for firm matches. Size is stated for part of the rows, as once, few or many counts, or as a class when the clone is expanded.

TRBJ1-2 | TRBV4-1 | NA | NA | CASSLTRQALGYTF | TGCGCCAGCAGCCTAACCCGACAGGCTCTTGGCTACACCTTC
TRBJ2-7 | TRBV9 | NA | NA | CASSVSWGLSTYEQYF | TGTGCCAGCAGCGTGTCATGGGGACTTTCAACCTACGAGCAGTACTTC
TRBJ2-7 | TRBV29-1 | NA | NA | CSVVGQSYEQYF | TGCAGCGTTGTTGGACAGTCCTACGAGCAGTACTTC
TRBJ2-7 | TRBV2 | TRBD1 | NA | CASDREYDEQYF | TGTGCCAGCGACAGGGAGTACGACGAGCAGTACTTC
TRBJ2-5 | TRBV19 | NA | NA | CASSLTARSETQYF | TGTGCCAGTAGTTTGACGGCCAGGTCGGAGACCCAGTACTTC
TRBJ1-5 | TRBV7-8 | TRBD1 | once | CASSPTGTVNQPQHF | TGTGCCAGCAGCCCGACCGGGACAGTAAATCAGCCCCAGCATTTT
TRBJ1-5 | TRBV27 | NA | NA | CASSLFYTNQPQHF | TGTGCCAGCAGTTTATTTTATACGAATCAGCCCCAGCATTTT
TRBJ2-2 | TRBV5-1 | NA | NA | CASSSTGNTGELFF | TGCGCCAGCAGCTCGACAGGGAACACCGGGGAGCTGTTTTTT
TRBJ2-6 | TRBV21-1 | NA | NA | CASSKAAVRVGGANVLTF | TGTGCCAGCAGCAAAGCAGCGGTCAGGGTCGGTGGGGCCAACGTCCTGACTTTC
TRBJ2-5 | TRBV9 | TRBD1 | NA | CASSAGTAELETQYF | TGTGCCAGCAGCGCCGGGACAGCTGAACTAGAGACCCAGTACTTC
TRBJ2-3 | TRBV27 | NA | NA | CASRPTRDLGRDTQYF | TGTGCCAGCAGACCGACGCGGGACTTAGGGAGAGATACGCAGTATTTT
TRBJ1-5 | TRBV6-6 | NA | few | CASSPGRGNQPQHF | TGTGCCAGCAGTCCAGGGAGAGGCAATCAGCCCCAGCATTTT
TRBJ2-7 | TRBV7-3 | TRBD1 | NA | CASSSTGVAEQYF | TGTGCCAGCAGCTCGACAGGGGTGGCCGAGCAGTACTTC
TRBJ1-3 | TRBV11-2 | NA | NA | CASSTDRVSGNTIYF | TGTGCCAGCAGCACCGACAGAGTCTCTGGAAACACCATATATTTT
TRBJ1-1 | TRBV11-2 | NA | once | CASSLGPGLTEAFF | TGTGCCAGCAGCTTAGGCCCCGGTCTAACTGAAGCTTTCTTT
TRBJ2-7 | TRBV19 | NA | NA | CASSIWAGTSYEQYF | TGTGCCAGTAGTATTTGGGCAGGAACCTCCTACGAGCAGTACTTC
TRBJ1-5 | TRBV28 | TRBD1 | NA | CASSFNPRTGVYQHF | TGTGCCAGCAGTTTCAACCCCCGGACAGGGGTATACCAGCATTTT
TRBJ1-5 | TRBV5-4 | NA | once | CASSKQRPGNQPQHF | TGTGCCAGCAGCAAACAGAGGCCGGGCAATCAGCCCCAGCATTTT
TRBJ1-1 | TRBV2 | NA | once | CASREDWNTEAFF | TGTGCCAGCAGAGAAGACTGGAACACTGAAGCTTTCTTT
TRBJ2-2 | TRBV11-1 | NA | NA | CASSPPEGRALGTGELFF | TGTGCCAGCAGCCCCCCCGAGGGTCGCGCGTTGGGAACCGGGGAGCTGTTTTTT
TRBJ2-5 | TRBV7-2 | TRBD2 | NA | CASSPRLAGEETQYF | TGTGCCAGCAGCCCGCGACTAGCGGGAGAAGAGACCCAGTACTTC
TRBJ2-1 | TRBV18 | TRBD2 | once | CASSPGLAGVNEQFF | TGTGCCAGCTCACCGGGACTAGCGGGAGTAAATGAGCAGTTCTTC
TRBJ1-1 | TRBV5-1 | NA | NA | CASSVAEPGDTEAFF | TGCGCCAGCAGCGTTGCAGAGCCGGGGGACACTGAAGCTTTCTTT
TRBJ2-5 | TRBV5-4 | NA | once | CASSALGETQYF | TGTGCCAGCAGCGCCCTAGGGGAGACCCAGTACTTC
TRBJ2-5 | TRBV6-5 | NA | NA | CASSLQGAWETQYF | TGTGCCAGCAGTTTGCAAGGGGCCTGGGAGACCCAGTACTTC
TRBJ2-2 | TRBV7-3 | NA | once | CASSGGSLNTGELFF | TGTGCCAGCTCCGGCGGCTCTCTGAACACCGGGGAGCTGTTTTTT
TRBJ1-2 | TRBV30 | NA | NA | CAWSVQGTTDYTF | TGTGCCTGGAGTGTACAAGGGACAACAGACTACACCTTC
TRBJ1-2 | TRBV5-6 | NA | few | CASGRGDLNYGYTF | TGTGCCAGCGGGCGGGGGGACCTTAACTATGGCTACACCTTC
TRBJ1-1 | TRBV7-9 | NA | NA | CASSEAAVNTEAFF | TGTGCCAGCAGCGAGGCGGCAGTGAACACTGAAGCTTTCTTT
TRBJ1-3 | TRBV7-2 | NA | NA | CASSPSTGNTIYF | TGTGCCAGCAGCCCTAGCACAGGAAACACCATATATTTT
TRBJ1-1 | TRBV30 | NA | NA | CAWKGNLNTEAFF | TGTGCCTGGAAAGGGAATTTGAACACTGAAGCTTTCTTT
TRBJ1-5 | TRBV10-3 | NA | NA | CAISPLDSNQPQHF | TGTGCCATCAGTCCCCTGGATAGCAATCAGCCCCAGCATTTT
TRBJ1-5 | TRBV7-8 | NA | NA | CASSLVAVMGQPQHF | TGTGCCAGCAGCTTAGTGGCCGTAATGGGTCAGCCCCAGCATTTT
TRBJ2-3 | TRBV10-3 | TRBD2 | NA | CAISGTQPGLAYDTQYF | TGTGCCATCAGTGGGACGCAACCGGGACTAGCGTATGATACGCAGTATTTT
TRBJ2-5 | TRBV7-9 | TRBD2 | NA | CASSPKAGLETQYF | TGTGCCAGCAGCCCCAAAGCGGGGCTAGAGACCCAGTACTTC
TRBJ2-5 | TRBV27 | TRBD1 | NA | CASSFSRGRETQYF | TGTGCCAGCAGTTTCAGTAGGGGGCGGGAGACCCAGTACTTC
TRBJ1-1 | TRBV5-6 | NA | once | CASSLARQPEAFF | TGTGCCAGCAGCTTGGCCCGGCAGCCTGAAGCTTTCTTT
TRBJ1-2 | TRBV7-6 | NA | NA | CASSQWDGGSYGYTF | TGTGCCAGCAGCCAATGGGACGGGGGGTCCTATGGCTACACCTTC
TRBJ1-2 | TRBV9 | NA | NA | CASSPLLPRYGYTF | TGTGCCAGCAGCCCTCTTCTACCTAGGTATGGCTACACCTTC
TRBJ2-1 | TRBV29-1 | TRBD2 | NA | CSVEPLAGGYNEQFF | TGCAGCGTTGAACCCCTAGCGGGGGGGTACAATGAGCAGTTCTTC
TRBJ2-7 | TRBV7-8 | NA | NA | CASSLFYEQYF | TGTGCCAGCAGCCTTTTCTACGAGCAGTACTTC
TRBJ1-1 | TRBV19 | TRBD1 | NA | CASSWGTGIGTEAFF | TGTGCCAGTAGTTGGGGGACAGGGATCGGCACTGAAGCTTTCTTT
TRBJ2-3 | TRBV2 | NA | NA | CASSENSGSTDTQYF | TGTGCCAGCAGTGAGAATAGCGGTAGCACAGATACGCAGTATTTT
TRBJ2-3 | TRBV6-5 | NA | NA | CATSYGSSADTQYF | TGTGCCACTTCCTACGGGAGTTCGGCAGATACGCAGTATTTT
TRBJ2-5 | TRBV5-1 | TRBD2 | NA | CASSAERGGLAGEETQYF | TGCGCCAGCAGCGCAGAAAGGGGGGGACTAGCGGGAGAAGAGACCCAGTACTTC
TRBJ1-4 | TRBV7-8 | NA | NA | CASRRGGDEKLFF | TGTGCCAGCAGAAGGGGGGGGGATGAAAAACTGTTTTTT
TRBJ2-7 | TRBV28 | TRBD1 | NA | CASSLWGRGGQGAYEQYF | TGTGCCAGCAGTTTATGGGGCCGGGGGGGACAGGGGGCCTACGAGCAGTACTTC
TRBJ2-2 | TRBV10-1 | NA | NA | CASSEYRTANTGELFF | TGCGCCAGCAGTGAGTATCGGACAGCGAACACCGGGGAGCTGTTTTTT
TRBJ1-2 | TRBV27 | TRBD1 | NA | CASGLLQGSFYGYTF | TGTGCCAGCGGACTTTTACAGGGGAGTTTCTATGGCTACACCTTC